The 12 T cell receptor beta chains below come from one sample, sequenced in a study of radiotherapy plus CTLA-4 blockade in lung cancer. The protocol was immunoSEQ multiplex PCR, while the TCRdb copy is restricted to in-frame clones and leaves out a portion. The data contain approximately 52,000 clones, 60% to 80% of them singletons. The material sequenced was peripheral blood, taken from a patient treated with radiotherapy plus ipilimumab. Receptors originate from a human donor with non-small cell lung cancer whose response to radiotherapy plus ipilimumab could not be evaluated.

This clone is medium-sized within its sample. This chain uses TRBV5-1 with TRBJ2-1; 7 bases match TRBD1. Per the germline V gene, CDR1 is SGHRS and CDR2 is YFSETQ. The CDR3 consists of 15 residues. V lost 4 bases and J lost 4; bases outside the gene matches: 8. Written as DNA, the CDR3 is TGCGCCAGCAGCACGGGACAGAAGATTTACAATGAGCAGTTCTTC. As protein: CASSTGQKIYNEQFF.

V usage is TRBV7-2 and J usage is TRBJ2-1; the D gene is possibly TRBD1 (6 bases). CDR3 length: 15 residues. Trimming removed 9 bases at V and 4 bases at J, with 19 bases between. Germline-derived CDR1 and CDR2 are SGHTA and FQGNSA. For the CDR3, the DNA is TGTGCCAGTGGAGCAGGTGGACAGTATTACAATGAGCAGTTCTTC. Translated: CASGAGGQYYNEQFF.

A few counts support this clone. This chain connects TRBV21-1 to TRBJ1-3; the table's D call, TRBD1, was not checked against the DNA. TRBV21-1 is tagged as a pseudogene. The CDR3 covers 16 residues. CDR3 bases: TGTGCCAGCAGCCGTGTACAGGGGGCTAATGGAAACACCATATATTTT. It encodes CASSRVQGANGNTIYF.

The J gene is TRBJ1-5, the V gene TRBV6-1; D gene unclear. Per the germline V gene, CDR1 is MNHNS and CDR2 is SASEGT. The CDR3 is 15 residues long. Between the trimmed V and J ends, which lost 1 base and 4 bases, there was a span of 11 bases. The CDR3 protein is CASSEVYSTNQPQHF. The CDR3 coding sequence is TGTGCCAGCAGTGAAGTTTACAGTACTAATCAGCCCCAGCATTTT.

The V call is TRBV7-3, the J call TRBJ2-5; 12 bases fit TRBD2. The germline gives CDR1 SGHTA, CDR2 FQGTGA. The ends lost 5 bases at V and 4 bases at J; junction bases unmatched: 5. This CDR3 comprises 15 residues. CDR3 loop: CASSLAGGLSETQYF. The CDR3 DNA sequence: TGTGCCAGCAGCCTAGCGGGGGGGCTTTCAGAGACCCAGTACTTC.

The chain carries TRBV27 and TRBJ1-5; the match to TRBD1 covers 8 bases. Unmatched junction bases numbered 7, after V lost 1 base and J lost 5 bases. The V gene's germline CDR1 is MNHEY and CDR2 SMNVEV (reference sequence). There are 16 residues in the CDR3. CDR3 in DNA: TGTGCCAGCAGTTTATTTACGGGCAGGGGGCATCAGCCCCAGCATTTT. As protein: CASSLFTGRGHQPQHF.

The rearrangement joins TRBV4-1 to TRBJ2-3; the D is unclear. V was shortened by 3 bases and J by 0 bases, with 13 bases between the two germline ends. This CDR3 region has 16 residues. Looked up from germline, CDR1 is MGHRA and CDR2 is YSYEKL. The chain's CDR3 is CASSQIDILSTDTQYF. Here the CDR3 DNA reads TGCGCCAGCAGCCAGATAGACATCCTTAGCACAGATACGCAGTATTTT.

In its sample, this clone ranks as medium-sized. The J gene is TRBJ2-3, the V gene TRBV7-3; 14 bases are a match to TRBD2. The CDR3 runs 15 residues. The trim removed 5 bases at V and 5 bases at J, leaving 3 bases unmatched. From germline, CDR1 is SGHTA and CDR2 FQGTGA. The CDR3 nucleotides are TGTGCCAGCAGCCCCGGGACTAGCGGGGGAGATACGCAGTATTTT. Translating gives CASSPGTSGGDTQYF.

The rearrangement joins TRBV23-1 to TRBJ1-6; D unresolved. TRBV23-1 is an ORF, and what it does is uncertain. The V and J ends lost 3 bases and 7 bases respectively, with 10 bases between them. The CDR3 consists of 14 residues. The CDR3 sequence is CASSHWGANSPLHF. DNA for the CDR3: TGCGCCAGCAGTCACTGGGGAGCCAATTCACCCCTCCACTTT.

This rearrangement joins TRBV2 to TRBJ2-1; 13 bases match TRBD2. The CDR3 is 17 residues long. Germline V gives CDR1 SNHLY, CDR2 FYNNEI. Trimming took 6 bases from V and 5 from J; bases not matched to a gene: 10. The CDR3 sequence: CASRDTSGRAPHNEQFF. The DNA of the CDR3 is TGTGCCAGCAGGGACACTAGCGGGAGGGCCCCCCACAATGAGCAGTTCTTC.

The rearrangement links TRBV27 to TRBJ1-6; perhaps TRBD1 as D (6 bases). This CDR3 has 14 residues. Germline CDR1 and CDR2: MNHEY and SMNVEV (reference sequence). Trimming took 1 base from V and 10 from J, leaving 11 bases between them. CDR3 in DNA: TGTGCCAGCAGTTTATGGGGTGGGGGCTCACCCCTCCACTTT. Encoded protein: CASSLWGGGSPLHF.

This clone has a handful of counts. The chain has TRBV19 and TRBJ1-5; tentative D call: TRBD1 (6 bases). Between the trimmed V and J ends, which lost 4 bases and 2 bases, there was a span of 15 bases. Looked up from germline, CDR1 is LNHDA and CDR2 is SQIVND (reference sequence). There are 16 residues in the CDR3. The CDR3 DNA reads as TGTGCCAGTAGTACTTCAACAGGGTTTGGCAATCAGCCCCAGCATTTT. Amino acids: CASSTSTGFGNQPQHF.